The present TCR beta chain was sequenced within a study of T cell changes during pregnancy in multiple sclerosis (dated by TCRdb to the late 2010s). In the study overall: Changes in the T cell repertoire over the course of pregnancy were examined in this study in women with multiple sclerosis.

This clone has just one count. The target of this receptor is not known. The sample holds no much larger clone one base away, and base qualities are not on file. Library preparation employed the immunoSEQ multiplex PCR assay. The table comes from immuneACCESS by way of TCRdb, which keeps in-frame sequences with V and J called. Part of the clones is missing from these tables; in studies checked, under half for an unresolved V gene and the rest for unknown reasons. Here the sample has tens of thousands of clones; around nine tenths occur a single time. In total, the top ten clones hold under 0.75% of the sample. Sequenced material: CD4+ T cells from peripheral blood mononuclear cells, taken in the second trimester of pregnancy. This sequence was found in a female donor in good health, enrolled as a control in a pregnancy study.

The CDR3 is CASSPPRTAKPGNTIYF. The nucleotide sequence reads as follows: TGTGCCAGCTCACCACCAAGGACAGCCAAGCCTGGAAACACCATATATTTT. The chain is made from TRBV18 and TRBJ1-3, and possibly TRBD1, on 6 matching bases. The CDR3 covers 17 residues, taking in both the cysteine and the phenylalanine. CDR3 DNA only is kept here, 51 bases in frame from base 1. V gives up 0 bases and J gives up 2 bases, and the segment between their germline ends measures 14 bases. CDR1 and CDR2 were assigned from the germline V gene as KGHSH and LQKENI. The full variable domain, completed from the reference TRBV18 and TRBJ1-3 proteins outside the CDR3, reads NAGVMQNPRHLVRRRGQEARLRCSPMKGHSHVYWYRQLPEEGLKFMVYLQKENIIDESGMPKERFSAEFPKEGPSILRIQQVVRGDSAAYFCASSPPRTAKPGNTIYFGEGSWLTVV.